This T cell receptor beta chain was recorded in a study of blood T cells in healthy people across ages. A J-beta primer mix and a sample-barcoded 5' primer were used in a second PCR of about 7 to 12 cycles. One entry per CDR3 protein, called by TCRdb with MiXCR from the 5' RACE reads. The table lists roughly 2 million distinct CDR3 sequences, 49% of them singletons. This TCR was recovered from a middle-aged woman in good health. Sequences were obtained from blood.

The CDR3 is CSASASRLNEKLFF. The CDR3 DNA reads TGCAGTGCTAGTGCGTCTCGATTGAATGAAAAACTGTTTTTT. This chain links TRBV20-1 with TRBJ1-4; D not resolved. Germline CDR1 DFQATT, CDR2 SNEGSKA (reference sequence). With 3 bases removed from V and 5 bases from J, the gap between germline ends came to 13 bases. This CDR3 has 14 amino acids.